Presented here are 8 T cell receptor beta chains from one specimen sequenced in a study of shared clonotypes between healthy human individuals. This table comes from immunoSEQ multiplex PCR, and its TCRdb copy is limited to in-frame clones, with some not included. The sample contains fewer than 400,000 clones, around 72% of which appear only once. Sequenced material: memory CD4+ T cells sorted from blood. Subset of the sample: CD45RA-negative fraction. Every receptor here comes from a man aged 30 to 39 in good health.

The gene calls are TRBV5-1 and TRBJ2-5; D is unclear. The J call may be in error: the DNA end matches TRBJ2-7 better. The V gene's germline CDR1 is SGHRS and CDR2 YFSETQ. The CDR3 is 13 amino acids. The CDR3 reads CASSLGGVYEQYF. The CDR3 bases are TGCGCCAGCAGCTTGGGAGGTGTTTACGAGCAGTACTTC.

The chain employs TRBV6-1 and TRBJ1-3; 8 bases fit TRBD1. CDR1 is MNHNS and CDR2 is SASEGT in the germline V gene. V trimming: 8 bases; J trimming: 1 base; junction bases outside the gene matches: 7. The CDR3 sequence is 15 residues long. The DNA for the CDR3 is TGTGCCAGCGACAAAGGACAGGGATCTGGAAACACCATATATTTT. Residues: CASDKGQGSGNTIYF.

The gene calls are TRBV10-3 and TRBJ1-1, with D unclear. CDR3 length: 14 residues. Germline values: CDR1 ENHRY, CDR2 SYGVKD. V was pared by 3 bases and J by 6 bases, with 14 bases between. In DNA, the CDR3 is TGTGCCATCAGTGATTCTCAGTTTATAGCTGAAGCTTTCTTT. Encoded protein: CAISDSQFIAEAFF.

The rearrangement links TRBV10-1 to TRBJ2-5; 7 bases match TRBD2. V lost 3 bases, J lost 4 bases, and 5 bases stayed unmatched. This CDR3 spans 14 amino acids. Germline lookup yields CDR1 WNHNN and CDR2 SYGVQD (reference sequence). The CDR3 DNA follows: TGCGCCAGCAGTGACGGGGGGACGGGAGAGACCCAGTACTTC. This codes for CASSDGGTGETQYF.

The V and J genes are TRBV7-2 and TRBJ2-1, with D perhaps matching TRBD2 (6 bases). The CDR3 loop spans 15 amino acids. V lost 2 bases and J lost 6, with 14 bases in between. The V gene's germline CDR1 is SGHTA and CDR2 FQGNSA. CDR3 residues: CASSLFTGAGNEQFF. The CDR3 DNA follows: TGTGCCAGCAGCTTATTTACGGGAGCTGGCAATGAGCAGTTCTTC.

V gene TRBV13 combines with J gene TRBJ2-1, with 11 bases matching TRBD1. Germline-derived CDR1 and CDR2 are PRHDT and FYEKMQ (reference sequence). Losses at the gene ends were 1 base for V and 6 bases for J; bases not matched to a gene: 5. The CDR3 extends over 16 amino acids. For the CDR3, the DNA is TGTGCCAGCAGCTTAGAGGGACAGGGGGTCCTCAATGAGCAGTTCTTC. Its protein product is CASSLEGQGVLNEQFF.

The CDR3 loop is CSVESSLDNYGYTF. In nucleotides, the CDR3 is TGCAGCGTTGAGAGCAGCCTGGACAACTATGGCTACACCTTC. This sequence joins TRBV29-1 and TRBJ1-2, with D uncertain. The V gene lost 3 bases and the J gene lost 2 bases, with 13 bases spanning the gap. The CDR3 contains 14 residues. Germline V CDR1 and CDR2: SQVTM, ANQGSEA.

V gene TRBV30 combines with J gene TRBJ2-2; no clear D. Germline V gene data show CDR1 as GTSNPN and CDR2 as SVGIG (reference sequence). V gave up 3 bases and J gave up 0 bases, with 5 bases separating them. The CDR3 contains 13 residues. CDR3 nucleotides: TGTGCCTGGAGCCGGTCGAACACCGGGGAGCTGTTTTTT. Translated, it gives CAWSRSNTGELFF.